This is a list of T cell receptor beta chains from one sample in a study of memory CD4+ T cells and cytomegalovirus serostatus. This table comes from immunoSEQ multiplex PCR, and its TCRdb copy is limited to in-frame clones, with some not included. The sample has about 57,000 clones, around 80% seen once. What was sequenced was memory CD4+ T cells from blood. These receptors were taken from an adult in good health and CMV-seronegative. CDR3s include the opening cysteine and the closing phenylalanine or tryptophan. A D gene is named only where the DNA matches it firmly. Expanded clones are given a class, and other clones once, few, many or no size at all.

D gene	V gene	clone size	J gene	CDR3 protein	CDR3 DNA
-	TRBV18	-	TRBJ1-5	CASSRDYDQPQHF	TGTGCCAGCTCACGGGACTATGATCAGCCCCAGCATTTT
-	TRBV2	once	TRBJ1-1	CASSVLDKNTEAFF	TGTGCCAGCAGTGTATTGGACAAGAACACTGAAGCTTTCTTT
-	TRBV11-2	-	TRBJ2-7	CASSLNLADEQYF	TGTGCCAGCAGCTTAAATTTAGCCGACGAGCAGTACTTC
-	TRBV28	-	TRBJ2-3	CASSFRGDTQYF	TGTGCCAGCAGTTTTCGAGGAGATACGCAGTATTTT
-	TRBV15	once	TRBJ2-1	CATSRDNVGEQFF	TGTGCCACCAGCAGAGATAATGTGGGGGAGCAGTTCTTC
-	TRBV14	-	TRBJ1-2	CASSQDQTALRDYGYTF	TGTGCCAGCAGCCAAGATCAGACGGCCCTCAGGGACTATGGCTACACCTTC
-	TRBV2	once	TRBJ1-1	CASSENPLMNTEAFF	TGTGCCAGCAGTGAGAACCCACTTATGAACACTGAAGCTTTCTTT
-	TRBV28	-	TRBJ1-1	CASSPGAREAFF	TGTGCCAGCAGCCCCGGGGCCCGTGAAGCTTTCTTT
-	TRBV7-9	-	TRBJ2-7	CASSPIRSLSSYEQYF	TGTGCCAGCAGCCCCATCCGCTCTTTAAGCTCCTACGAGCAGTACTTC
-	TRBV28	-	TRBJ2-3	CASSYGQSTDTQYF	TGTGCCAGCAGTTACGGACAGAGCACAGATACGCAGTATTTT
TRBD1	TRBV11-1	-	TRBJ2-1	CASSRSTGKGEQFF	TGTGCCAGCAGCCGATCGACAGGGAAGGGTGAGCAGTTCTTC
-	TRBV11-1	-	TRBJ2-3	CASSLGTATMDTQYF	TGTGCCAGCAGCCTAGGGACTGCCACTATGGATACGCAGTATTTT
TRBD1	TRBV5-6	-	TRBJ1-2	CASRQGVAGFNYGYTF	TGTGCCAGCAGACAGGGGGTGGCAGGGTTTAACTATGGCTACACCTTC
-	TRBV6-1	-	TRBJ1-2	CASSAQVLAGYTF	TGTGCCAGCAGTGCACAGGTTCTGGCTGGCTACACCTTC
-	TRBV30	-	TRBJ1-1	CAWSGGWSPEAFF	TGTGCCTGGAGTGGTGGTTGGAGTCCTGAAGCTTTCTTT
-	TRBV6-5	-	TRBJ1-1	CASSPNLARLLAFF	TGTGCCAGCAGTCCGAACCTGGCCAGGTTGTTAGCTTTCTTT
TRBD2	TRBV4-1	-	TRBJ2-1	CASSQDVPSGSVSYNEQFF	TGCGCCAGCAGCCAAGATGTACCTAGCGGGAGCGTCTCCTACAATGAGCAGTTCTTC
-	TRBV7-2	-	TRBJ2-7	CASSLGPNYEQYF	TGTGCCAGCAGCTTAGGGCCGAACTACGAGCAGTACTTC
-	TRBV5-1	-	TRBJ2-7	CASSLDPAGYEQYF	TGCGCCAGCAGCTTGGATCCAGCAGGGTACGAGCAGTACTTC
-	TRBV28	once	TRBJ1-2	CASNPGFLGESGYTF	TGTGCCAGCAACCCTGGGTTTTTAGGAGAATCTGGCTACACCTTC
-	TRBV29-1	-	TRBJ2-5	CSVGDLGQETQYF	TGCAGCGTTGGGGACTTAGGTCAAGAGACCCAGTACTTC
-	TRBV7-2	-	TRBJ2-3	CASRGIVRTDTQYF	TGTGCCAGCCGGGGGATCGTTCGCACAGATACGCAGTATTTT
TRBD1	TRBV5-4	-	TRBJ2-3	CASRTGQGAGTDTQYF	TGTGCCAGCAGGACTGGACAGGGGGCAGGAACAGATACGCAGTATTTT
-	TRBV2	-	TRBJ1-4	CASSASNEKLFF	TGTGCCAGCAGTGCCTCTAATGAAAAACTGTTTTTT
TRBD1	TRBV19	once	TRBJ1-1	CASSLGQGMNTEAFF	TGTGCCAGTAGTCTGGGACAGGGGATGAACACTGAAGCTTTCTTT
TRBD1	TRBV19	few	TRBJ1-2	CASSDRGRRGYTF	TGTGCCAGCTCGGACAGGGGGCGGCGTGGCTACACCTTC
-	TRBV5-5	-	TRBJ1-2	CASSSGWGLNYGYTF	TGTGCCAGCAGTTCTGGTTGGGGATTAAACTATGGCTACACCTTC
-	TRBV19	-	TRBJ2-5	CASKEAGQETQYF	TGTGCCAGTAAGGAGGCGGGGCAAGAGACCCAGTACTTC
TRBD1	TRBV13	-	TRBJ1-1	CASSLQAGGETEAFF	TGTGCCAGCAGCTTACAGGCAGGGGGAGAGACTGAAGCTTTCTTT
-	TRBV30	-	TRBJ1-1	CAWSVGGFPEAFF	TGTGCCTGGAGTGTAGGGGGGTTCCCTGAAGCTTTCTTT
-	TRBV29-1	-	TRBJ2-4	CSVRQGINIQYF	TGCAGCGTCCGGCAGGGTATAAACATTCAGTACTTC
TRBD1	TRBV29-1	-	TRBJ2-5	CSLTTGGAGETQYF	TGCAGCCTTACCACAGGGGGCGCCGGTGAGACCCAGTACTTC
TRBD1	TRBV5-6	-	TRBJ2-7	CASSSLTGGGYEQYF	TGTGCCAGCAGCTCACTCACAGGGGGCGGGTACGAGCAGTACTTC
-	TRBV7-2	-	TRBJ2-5	CASRDLGEETQYF	TGTGCCAGCAGGGACTTGGGGGAAGAGACCCAGTACTTC
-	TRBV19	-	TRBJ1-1	CASTATDRYTEAFF	TGTGCCAGTACTGCGACGGACAGATACACTGAAGCTTTCTTT
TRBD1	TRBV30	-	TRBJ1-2	CAWSRNRGFYGYTF	TGTGCCTGGAGTAGGAACAGGGGATTCTACGGCTACACCTTC